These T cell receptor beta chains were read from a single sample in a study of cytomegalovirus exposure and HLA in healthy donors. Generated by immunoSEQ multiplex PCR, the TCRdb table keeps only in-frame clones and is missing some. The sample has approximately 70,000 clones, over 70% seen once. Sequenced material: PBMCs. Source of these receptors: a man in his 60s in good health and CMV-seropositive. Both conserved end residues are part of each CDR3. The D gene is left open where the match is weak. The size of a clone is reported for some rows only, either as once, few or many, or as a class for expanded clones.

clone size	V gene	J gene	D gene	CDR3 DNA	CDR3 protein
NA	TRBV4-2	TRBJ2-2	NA	TGTGCCAGCAGCCAAGATAGAGGCAGGGGAAACACCGGGGAGCTGTTTTTT	CASSQDRGRGNTGELFF
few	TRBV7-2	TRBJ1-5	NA	TGTGCCAGCAGCTTAATGTACAATCTCCATCAGCCCCAGCATTTT	CASSLMYNLHQPQHF
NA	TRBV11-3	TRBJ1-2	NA	TGTGCCAGCAGCTCCGACAGCGCCTATGGCTACACCTTC	CASSSDSAYGYTF
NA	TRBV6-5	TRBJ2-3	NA	TGTGCCAGCAGTTATAGGACAGGCACAGATACGCAGTATTTT	CASSYRTGTDTQYF
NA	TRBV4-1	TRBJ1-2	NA	TGCGCCAGCAGCCCCCGGACAGTGGTCTTAGGCTACACCTTC	CASSPRTVVLGYTF
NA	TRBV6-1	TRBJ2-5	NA	TGTGCCAGCAGGGACGGGACAAACCAAGAGACCCAGTACTTC	CASRDGTNQETQYF
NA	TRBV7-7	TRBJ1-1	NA	TGTGCTAGCAGCCCCCTGCGGGCAGGTGAAGCTTTCTTT	CASSPLRAGEAFF
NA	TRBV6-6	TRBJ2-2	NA	TGTGCCAGCAGTTATGCAGTGGACACCGGGGAGCTGTTTTTT	CASSYAVDTGELFF
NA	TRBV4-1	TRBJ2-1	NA	TGCGCCAGCAGCCAAGATCCCAGGGACTCCTACAATGAGCAGTTCTTC	CASSQDPRDSYNEQFF
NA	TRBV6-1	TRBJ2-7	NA	TGTGCCAGCAGTGAAATGGCAGTCCCGATCTACGAGCAGTACTTC	CASSEMAVPIYEQYF
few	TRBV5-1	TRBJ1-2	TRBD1	TGCGCCAGCAGCTCGGGGACAGGGGACTATGGCTACACCTTC	CASSSGTGDYGYTF
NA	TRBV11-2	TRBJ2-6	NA	TGTGCCAGCAGCTTAGCAGGTGGGGGGTATGGGGCCAACGTCCTGACTTTC	CASSLAGGGYGANVLTF